Listed here is a single T cell receptor beta chain. What it binds is unknown. The data derive from a study of T cells in Graves' hyperthyroidism and ophthalmopathy. Study observations and caveats: The blood repertoire included most of the expanded thyroid clonotypes above 0.001.

Stable disease denoted Graves' hyperthyroidism without ophthalmopathy progression within 18 months. Orbital computed tomography, thyroid ultrasound, serum thyroxine and TRAb, and clinical symptoms together informed the diagnoses. From RNA transcripts, TCR beta CDR3 regions were amplified. An initial round of RT-PCR targeting the TCR CDR3 relied on the HTBI primer set. TCRdb called the multiplex PCR reads again in MiXCR, with one record for every CDR3 protein. The sample contains about 210,000 distinct CDR3 sequences, approximately 16% of which appear only once. This CDR3 has 15 amino acids. V shed 8 bases and J 1 base; nucleotides not matched to a gene: 7. Germline CDR1 reads LNHDA; CDR2 reads SQIVND (reference sequence).

J is TRBJ2-1 and V is TRBV19; TRBD1 matches at 8 bases. This clonotype originated in a man between 40 and 49 years old with Graves' hyperthyroidism. Source material: blood. The CDR3 is CASRIRDRSYNEQFF. The CDR3 DNA follows: TGTGCCAGTCGGATCCGGGACAGGTCCTACAATGAGCAGTTCTTC. Full variable domain (remainder filled in from reference TRBV19 and TRBJ2-1): DGGITQSPKYLFRKEGQNVTLSCEQNLNHDAMYWYRQDPGQGLRLIYYSQIVNDFQKGDIAEGYSVSREKKESFPLTVTSAQKNPTAFYLCASRIRDRSYNEQFFGPGTRLTVL.